Listed below are T cell receptor beta chains from one sample, sequenced in a study of cytomegalovirus exposure and HLA in healthy donors. TCRdb keeps only in-frame clones here, not all; method: immunoSEQ multiplex PCR. This sample contains about 190,000 clones. Sequencing was carried out using PBMCs. The receptor source for this set is a young man in good health and CMV-seronegative. Each CDR3 is given with its conserved first and last residue. The D gene is left open where the match is weak.

J gene,V gene,D gene,CDR3 DNA,CDR3 protein
TRBJ1-6,TRBV6-1,TRBD1,TGTGCCAGCACCTCAGACAGGGACGGTTCACCCCTCCACTTT,CASTSDRDGSPLHF
TRBJ2-1,TRBV28,.,TGTGCCAGCAGTTTTCCTGCGAGCTACAATGAGCAGTTCTTC,CASSFPASYNEQFF
TRBJ1-1,TRBV27,TRBD1,TGTGCCAGCAGTTTTATCCCCGGGACAGGGGTCACTGAAGCTTTCTTT,CASSFIPGTGVTEAFF
TRBJ2-7,TRBV6-5,TRBD1,TGTGCCAGCAGTTACTCGAGGACAGGGGGTAGCTACGAGCAGTACTTC,CASSYSRTGGSYEQYF
TRBJ2-7,TRBV18,.,TGTGCCAGCTCACGTCAGGCCGGAACCTACGAGCAGTACTTC,CASSRQAGTYEQYF
TRBJ1-5,TRBV7-8,.,TGTGCCAGCAGCTTAGTGGGGGCAAGAAATCAGCCCCAGCATTTT,CASSLVGARNQPQHF
TRBJ2-1,TRBV5-1,.,TGCGCCAGCAGCTTGGGGGCAGGCCCGTCCTACAATGAGCAGTTCTTC,CASSLGAGPSYNEQFF
TRBJ2-7,TRBV10-3,TRBD2,TGTGCCACCACCGCGACTAGCGGAGCCGTCTACGAGCAGTACTTC,CATTATSGAVYEQYF
TRBJ1-2,TRBV4-3,TRBD1,TGCGCCAGCAGCCAGATCGGGGACAGGACATACTATGGCTACACCTTC,CASSQIGDRTYYGYTF
TRBJ1-2,TRBV5-1,TRBD1,TGCGCCAGCAGCGGGGAGATGATACAGGGGCCACATGGCTACACCTTC,CASSGEMIQGPHGYTF
TRBJ2-5,TRBV19,TRBD2,TGTGCCAGTAGTATCACCGGGAGGGAGCAAGAGACCCAGTACTTC,CASSITGREQETQYF
TRBJ2-7,TRBV9,.,TGTGCCAGCACCCCCGCTAGCCAGTCTTACGAGCAGTACTTC,CASTPASQSYEQYF
TRBJ2-1,TRBV19,.,TGTGCCAGTAGTCGGCTCGACAGCTCCTACAATGAGCAGTTCTTC,CASSRLDSSYNEQFF
TRBJ2-4,TRBV6-4,TRBD1,TGTGCCAGCAGTATCGAGGGACAGGGAAACATTCAGTACTTC,CASSIEGQGNIQYF
TRBJ2-5,TRBV9,.,TGTGCCAGCAGCGGGTTAGGTGGGCTGCAAGAGACCCAGTACTTC,CASSGLGGLQETQYF
TRBJ1-1,TRBV15,.,TGTGCCACCAGCAGAGATCGGGGGGGCGCAGGCACTGAAGCTTTCTTT,CATSRDRGGAGTEAFF
TRBJ2-7,TRBV5-1,TRBD2,TGCGCCAGCAGCTTGGCTGGCGGGAGTCACTACGAGCAGTACTTC,CASSLAGGSHYEQYF
TRBJ1-2,TRBV28,.,TGTGCCAGCAGTCGCTCAGACAGCAGGTTCCCGTACACCTTC,CASSRSDSRFPYTF
TRBJ2-7,TRBV30,.,TGTGCCTGGAGTTCTTCTACCTACGAGCAGTACTTC,CAWSSSTYEQYF
TRBJ2-5,TRBV18,.,TGTGCCAGCTCACCACAGGACTTCCAAGAGACCCAGTACTTC,CASSPQDFQETQYF
TRBJ1-1,TRBV10-1,.,TGCGCCAGCAGTGAGTCGAACCGATTTCGGGACACTGAAGCTTTCTTT,CASSESNRFRDTEAFF
TRBJ2-1,TRBV6-4,.,TGTGCCAGCAGTGTCCTGGCGGGCAGCTCCTACAATGAGCAGTTCTTC,CASSVLAGSSYNEQFF
TRBJ1-2,TRBV10-1,TRBD1,TGCGCCAGCAGTCCAACAGGGGCTCGCTATGGCTACACCTTC,CASSPTGARYGYTF
TRBJ2-7,TRBV6-5,.,TGTGCCAGCAGTTACTCGATGTCCGGTCCCTACGAGCAGTACTTC,CASSYSMSGPYEQYF
TRBJ2-2,TRBV30,TRBD2,TGTGCCTGGAGGGGGGGGGACGCAGGAACCGGGGAGCTGTTTTTT,CAWRGGDAGTGELFF
TRBJ1-1,TRBV19,TRBD1,TGTGCCAGTAGTCCGGACAGGGTGGGAACTGAAGCTTTCTTT,CASSPDRVGTEAFF
TRBJ1-1,TRBV30,.,TGTGCCTGGAGTGGCTTGGGCAGGGTGAACACTGAAGCTTTCTTT,CAWSGLGRVNTEAFF
TRBJ1-2,TRBV7-9,.,TGTGCCAGCAGCTTAGCACAAAGTAACTATGGCTACACCTTC,CASSLAQSNYGYTF
TRBJ2-1,TRBV4-1,TRBD2,TGCGCCAGCAGCCAAGACTCGAATAGCGGGGATTTCGGGGACCATGAGCAGTTCTTC,CASSQDSNSGDFGDHEQFF
TRBJ1-5,TRBV30,TRBD1,TGTGCCTGGACCGAGCGCAGGGGGCAGCCCCAGCATTTT,CAWTERRGQPQHF
TRBJ1-1,TRBV5-1,TRBD1,TGCGCCAGCAGCATATGCGGACAGGGGGACACTGAAGCTTTCTTT,CASSICGQGDTEAFF
TRBJ1-1,TRBV21-1,.,TGTGCCAGCCTCGACAGGGACGGACTGGCCACTGAAGCTTTCTTT,CASLDRDGLATEAFF
TRBJ2-7,TRBV5-1,TRBD1,TGCGCCAGCAGCTTGGGTTCGGGGACAGGACTCTACGAGCAGTACTTC,CASSLGSGTGLYEQYF
TRBJ2-1,TRBV28,TRBD2,TGTGCCAGCAGTTTATATACGACTAGCGGTCGAGGGTACAATGAGCAGTTCTTC,CASSLYTTSGRGYNEQFF
TRBJ2-7,TRBV29-1,TRBD1,TGCAGCGTTGGTGGGGACAGGACCTACGAGCAGTACTTC,CSVGGDRTYEQYF
TRBJ2-3,TRBV11-3,.,TGTGCCAGCAGCTTGTCTGGACAGATCACAGATACGCAGTATTTT,CASSLSGQITDTQYF
TRBJ2-5,TRBV7-9,TRBD1,TGTGCCAGCAGCCCTAGGGGGGACAGGACCCCGATAGAGACCCAGTACTTC,CASSPRGDRTPIETQYF
TRBJ2-1,TRBV9,.,TGTGCCAGCAATCGAGGTCTCCAAGGAGAAGAGCAGTTCTTC,CASNRGLQGEEQFF
TRBJ2-3,TRBV6-5,TRBD2,TGTGCCACCGGGGGTAGCGGGGGGCTCACAGATACGCAGTATTTT,CATGGSGGLTDTQYF
TRBJ1-5,TRBV28,.,TGTGCCAGCAGTATAGAACAGCCCCAGCATTTT,CASSIEQPQHF
TRBJ2-5,TRBV7-9,.,TGTGCCAGCAGCTCCGACCTATTCGGCGGGACCCAGTACTTC,CASSSDLFGGTQYF
TRBJ1-4,TRBV6-5,TRBD1,TGTGCCAGCAGCCCCGGGACAGGCGTTTATGAAAAACTGTTTTTT,CASSPGTGVYEKLFF
TRBJ1-2,TRBV23-1,TRBD1,TGCGCCAGCAGTTACGACAGGGGAGCCTATGGCTACACCTTC,CASSYDRGAYGYTF
TRBJ2-6,TRBV19,TRBD1,TGTGCCAGTGGCTCGGGACAGGGGGCGTCTGGGGCCAACGTCCTGACTTTC,CASGSGQGASGANVLTF
TRBJ1-1,TRBV27,.,TGTGCCAGCAGTTTACGGACAAGGAACACTGAAGCTTTCTTT,CASSLRTRNTEAFF
TRBJ2-3,TRBV7-2,.,TGTGCCGGAGGAACTAGCATCGCAGATACGCAGTATTTT,CAGGTSIADTQYF
TRBJ1-5,TRBV28,TRBD1,TGTGCCAGCAGTTTCCACAGGGGTGGGGGCAATCAGCCCCAGCATTTT,CASSFHRGGGNQPQHF
TRBJ1-5,TRBV6-1,TRBD1,TGTGCCAGCAGTGAAGACGGGACAGCGTATAGCAATCAGCCCCAGCATTTT,CASSEDGTAYSNQPQHF
TRBJ2-5,TRBV5-1,TRBD2,TGCGCCAGCAGCGCCCGACTAGCGGGTGCCCAAGAGACCCAGTACTTC,CASSARLAGAQETQYF
TRBJ2-5,TRBV7-9,TRBD1,TGTGCCAGCAGCTTCGTTGACAGGGGAGAGACCCAGTACTTC,CASSFVDRGETQYF
TRBJ1-1,TRBV7-9,.,TGTGCCAGCAGCTTCTGGACAGATGAAGCTTTCTTT,CASSFWTDEAFF
TRBJ2-7,TRBV5-4,.,TGTGCCAGCAGCTGGATGAGGGGCGGGGACAGACCCTACGAGCAGTACTTC,CASSWMRGGDRPYEQYF
TRBJ2-3,TRBV7-7,TRBD2,TGTGCCAGCAGCCAGACTAGCGGGACCACAGATACGCAGTATTTT,CASSQTSGTTDTQYF
TRBJ2-7,TRBV7-8,TRBD2,TGTGCCAGCAGCTGGAACGGGGGGTACGAGCAGTACTTC,CASSWNGGYEQYF